A single sample gave rise to the 14 T cell receptor beta chains below, sequenced in a study of T cells in tumors after PD-1 blockade. Clones were sequenced by immunoSEQ multiplex PCR, and TCRdb holds only the in-frame ones, with some missing. The table lists more than 11,000 clones, 65% to 85% of them singletons. The sequencing here drew on PBMCs, taken after anti-PD-1 treatment. These receptors were collected from a human donor with basal cell carcinoma.

The chain is built from TRBV7-9 and TRBJ2-7; 8 positions agree with TRBD1. With V trimmed by 2 bases and J by 1 base, 7 bases remained unmatched. There are 16 residues in the CDR3. Looked up from germline, CDR1 is SEHNR and CDR2 is FQNEAQ (reference sequence). For the CDR3, the DNA is TGTGCCAGCAGCTTATTACAGGGGGGATTGTCCTACGAGCAGTACTTC. Translating gives CASSLLQGGLSYEQYF.

The V call is TRBV9, the J call TRBJ2-7, with D maybe TRBD2 (5 bases). V lost 0 bases to trimming and J lost 7 bases, with 17 bases between them. The germline gives CDR1 SGDLS, CDR2 YYNGEE. This CDR3 comprises 15 residues. CDR3 bases: TGTGCCAGCAGCGTAGGCGGGCACCTCGTGGGGGAGCAGTACTTC. It codes for CASSVGGHLVGEQYF.

V usage is TRBV15 and J usage is TRBJ1-1; no clear D. Trimming stripped 0 bases from V and 7 bases from J, with 6 bases between. The CDR3 loop spans 12 amino acids. Per germline, CDR1 LNHNV and CDR2 YYDKDF (reference sequence). CDR3 region: CATSRDQDEAFF. CDR3 in DNA: TGTGCCACCAGCAGAGATCAGGATGAAGCTTTCTTT.

The chain is built from TRBV6-1 and TRBJ1-2; D is undetermined. V lost 3 bases and J 0 bases, leaving 5 bases between the germline ends. Germline CDR1 reads MNHNS; CDR2 reads SASEGT. This CDR3 is built from 13 residues. CDR3 DNA sequence: TGTGCCAGCAGTGACCAGACTAACTATGGCTACACCTTC. This gives the protein CASSDQTNYGYTF.

The chain carries TRBV9 and TRBJ2-5; 8 bases are a match to TRBD1. The length of the CDR3 is 16 residues. V shed 0 bases, J shed 2 bases, and the junction held 6 bases outside the gene matches. Germline V gene data show CDR1 as SGDLS and CDR2 as YYNGEE. This CDR3 is CASSVGTGSGQETQYF. The CDR3 bases are TGTGCCAGCAGCGTAGGGACAGGGAGCGGTCAAGAGACCCAGTACTTC.

This rearrangement joins TRBV9 to TRBJ1-2; 7 positions match TRBD1. This CDR3 region has 14 residues. V trimming: 6 bases; J trimming: 3 bases; junction bases outside the gene matches: 8. Germline CDR1 and CDR2: SGDLS and YYNGEE. The chain's CDR3 is CASTVTGTDYGYTF. DNA for the CDR3: TGTGCCAGCACGGTGACAGGGACCGACTATGGCTACACCTTC.

The gene calls are TRBV19 and TRBJ1-2; D is perhaps TRBD1 (6 bases). Germline V gene data show CDR1 as LNHDA and CDR2 as SQIVND (reference sequence). The CDR3 extends over 13 amino acids. V was clipped by 6 bases and J by 7 bases, with 15 bases between them. The CDR3 region has the DNA TGTGCCAGTAGCCGGGGGGCACCGTCTGGCTACACCTTC. Its translation is CASSRGAPSGYTF.

In the case of this clone: This specimen includes other DNA sequences encoding the same CDR3. The gene calls are TRBV5-1 and TRBJ2-3, with 8 bases identical to TRBD2. Germline CDR1 and CDR2: SGHRS and YFSETQ. V lost 6 bases and J lost 3; bases outside the gene matches: 12. The CDR3 runs 16 residues. CDR3 in amino acids: CASILTRGGGTDTQYF. The CDR3 DNA reads TGCGCCAGCATCCTCACCCGGGGGGGAGGAACAGATACGCAGTATTTT. Using reference TRBV5-1 and TRBJ2-3 for the parts outside the CDR3, the full variable domain is KAGVTQTPRYLIKTRGQQVTLSCSPISGHRSVSWYQQTPGQGLQFLFEYFSETQRNKGNFPGRFSGRQFSNSRSEMNVSTLELGDSALYLCASILTRGGGTDTQYFGPGTRLTVL.

This clone was recorded a few times. The rearrangement uses TRBV30 and TRBJ1-1; a possible D gene is TRBD1 (5 bases). CDR3 length: 13 residues. CDR1 and CDR2 from the germline V gene are GTSNPN and SVGIG (reference sequence). Trimming took 3 bases from V and 3 from J, leaving 11 bases between them. CDR3: CAWRKGIDTEAFF. Written as DNA, the CDR3 is TGTGCCTGGAGGAAGGGGATCGACACTGAAGCTTTCTTT.

The CDR3 bases are TGTGCCAGCAGCTTTACTAGCGGGAAAGAGACCCAGTACTTC. Translating it yields CASSFTSGKETQYF. The chain joins TRBV7-6 to TRBJ2-5, with 10 bases lining up with TRBD2. CDR3 length: 14 residues. The trim removed 3 bases at V and 3 bases at J, leaving 1 base unmatched. CDR1 is SGHVS and CDR2 is FNYEAQ in the germline V gene.

The genes are TRBV20-1 and TRBJ1-1; D ambiguous. This CDR3 spans 15 amino acids. V lost 3 bases, J lost 4 bases, and 18 bases lay in between. Germline lookup yields CDR1 DFQATT and CDR2 SNEGSKA (reference sequence). CDR3: CSASTVQYTSTEAFF. The CDR3 DNA reads TGCAGTGCTAGTACGGTACAGTATACGTCCACTGAAGCTTTCTTT.

This chain joins TRBV29-1 and TRBJ2-5, with 7 bases identical to TRBD1. The CDR3 is 14 residues long. Germline V lookup: CDR1 SQVTM, CDR2 ANQGSEA. Germline trimming cut 6 bases from V and 5 bases from J; bases unmatched to any gene: 12. DNA for the CDR3: TGCAGCGTCCCTGGCAGGGGGATTGAGGAGACCCAGTACTTC. Residues: CSVPGRGIEETQYF.

On this clone itself: At one boundary the junction diverges from the germline segment, which might be a read error. The chain links TRBV6-1 to TRBJ2-7; D is unclear. The CDR3 extends over 12 amino acids. Germline V lookup: CDR1 MNHNS, CDR2 SASEGT. CDR3 nucleotides: TGTGCCAGCTGTGAAGGGTACTACGAGCAGTACTTC. It yields the protein CASCEGYYEQYF.

CDR3 nucleotides: TGTGCCAGCAGCTATAGTACCAGGGGTGACACTGAAGCTTTCTTT. It yields the protein CASSYSTRGDTEAFF. This rearrangement joins TRBV7-2 to TRBJ1-1, with D maybe TRBD1 (6 bases). The CDR3 loop spans 15 amino acids. Germline V gene sequence: CDR1 SGHTA, CDR2 FQGNSA. The germline V and J ends were trimmed by 4 bases and 3 bases, with 15 bases remaining between them.